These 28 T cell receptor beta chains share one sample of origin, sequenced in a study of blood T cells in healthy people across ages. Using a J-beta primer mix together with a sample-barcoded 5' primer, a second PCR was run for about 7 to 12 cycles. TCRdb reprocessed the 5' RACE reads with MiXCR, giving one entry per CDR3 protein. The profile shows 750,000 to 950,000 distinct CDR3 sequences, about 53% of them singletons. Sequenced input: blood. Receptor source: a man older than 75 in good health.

The CDR3 DNA is TGTGCCAGCAGCTTGTTCGGACAGCAAGAGACCCAGTACTTC. It is translated as CASSLFGQQETQYF. The chain employs TRBV5-6 and TRBJ2-5, with D maybe TRBD1 (6 bases). Germline CDR1 is SGHDT and CDR2 is YYEEEE. Trimming stripped 1 base from V and 2 bases from J, with 9 bases between. CDR3 length equals 14 residues.

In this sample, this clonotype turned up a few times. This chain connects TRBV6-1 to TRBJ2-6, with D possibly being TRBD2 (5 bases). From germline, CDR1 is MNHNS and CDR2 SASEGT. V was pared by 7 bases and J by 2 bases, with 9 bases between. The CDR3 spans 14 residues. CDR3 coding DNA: TGTGCCAGCAATCGAGGGCCTGGGGCCAACGTCCTGACTTTC. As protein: CASNRGPGANVLTF.

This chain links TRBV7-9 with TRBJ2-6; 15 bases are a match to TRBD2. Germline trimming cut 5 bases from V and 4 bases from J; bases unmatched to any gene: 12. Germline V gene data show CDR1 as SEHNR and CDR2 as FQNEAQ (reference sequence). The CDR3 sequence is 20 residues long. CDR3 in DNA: TGTGCCAGCAGCGGACCGGGACTAGCGGGAGGAAGATCCGGGGCCAACGTCCTGACTTTC. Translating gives CASSGPGLAGGRSGANVLTF.

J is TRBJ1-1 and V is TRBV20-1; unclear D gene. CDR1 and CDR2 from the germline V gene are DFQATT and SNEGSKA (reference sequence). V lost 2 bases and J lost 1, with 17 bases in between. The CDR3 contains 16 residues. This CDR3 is CSARIGQMKPNTEAFF. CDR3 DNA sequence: TGCAGTGCTAGAATCGGTCAGATGAAACCGAACACTGAAGCTTTCTTT.

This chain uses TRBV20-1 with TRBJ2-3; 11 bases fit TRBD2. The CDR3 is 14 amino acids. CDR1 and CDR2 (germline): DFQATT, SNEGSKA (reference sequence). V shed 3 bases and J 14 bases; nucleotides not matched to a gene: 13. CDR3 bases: TGCAGTGCTAGTACTAGCGGGAGTACCAGATACGCGTATTTT. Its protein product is CSASTSGSTRYAYF.

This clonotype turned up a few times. The DNA of the CDR3 is TGTGCCAGCAGCCAAGGGCCGGAGTTTCCCCAGTACTTC. Translation gives CASSQGPEFPQYF. The genes are TRBV4-2 and TRBJ2-7; D call uncertain. Trimming took off 1 base at V and 10 bases at J, with 14 bases between the two ends. Per germline, CDR1 LGHNA and CDR2 YNFKEQ. CDR3 length equals 13 residues.

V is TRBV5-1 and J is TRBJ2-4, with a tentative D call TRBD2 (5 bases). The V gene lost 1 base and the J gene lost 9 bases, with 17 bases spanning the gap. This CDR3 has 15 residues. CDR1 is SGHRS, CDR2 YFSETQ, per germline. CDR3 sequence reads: CASSLSSRDDGIQYF. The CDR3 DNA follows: TGCGCCAGCAGCTTGTCCTCTCGGGATGATGGCATTCAGTACTTC.

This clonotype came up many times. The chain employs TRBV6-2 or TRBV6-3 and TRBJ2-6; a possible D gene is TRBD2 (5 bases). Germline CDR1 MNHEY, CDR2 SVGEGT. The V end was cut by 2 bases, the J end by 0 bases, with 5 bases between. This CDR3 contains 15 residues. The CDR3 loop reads CASSYGGSGANVLTF. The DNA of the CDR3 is TGTGCCAGCAGTTACGGAGGCTCTGGGGCCAACGTCCTGACTTTC.

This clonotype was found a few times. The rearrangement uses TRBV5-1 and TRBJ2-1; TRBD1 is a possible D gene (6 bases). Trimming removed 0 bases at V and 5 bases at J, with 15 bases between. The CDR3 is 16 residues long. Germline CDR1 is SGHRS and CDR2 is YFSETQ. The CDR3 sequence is CASSLDGTPPDNEQFF. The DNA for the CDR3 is TGCGCCAGCAGCTTGGACGGGACACCCCCCGACAATGAGCAGTTCTTC. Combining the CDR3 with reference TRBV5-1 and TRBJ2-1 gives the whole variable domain KAGVTQTPRYLIKTRGQQVTLSCSPISGHRSVSWYQQTPGQGLQFLFEYFSETQRNKGNFPGRFSGRQFSNSRSEMNVSTLELGDSALYLCASSLDGTPPDNEQFFGPGTRLTVL.

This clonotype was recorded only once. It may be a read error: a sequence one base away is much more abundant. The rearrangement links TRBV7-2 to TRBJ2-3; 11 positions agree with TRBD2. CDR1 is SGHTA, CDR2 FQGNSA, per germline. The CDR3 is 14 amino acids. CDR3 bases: TGTGTCAGCAGCTTGCTAGCGGGAGGCAGATACGCGTATTTT. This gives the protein CVSSLLAGGRYAYF.

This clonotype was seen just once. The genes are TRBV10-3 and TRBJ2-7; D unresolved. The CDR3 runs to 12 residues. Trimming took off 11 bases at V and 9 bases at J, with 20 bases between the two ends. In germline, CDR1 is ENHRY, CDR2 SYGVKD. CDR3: CAVMTSSHVQYF. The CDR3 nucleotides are TGTGCCGTCATGACCTCAAGCCACGTGCAGTACTTC.

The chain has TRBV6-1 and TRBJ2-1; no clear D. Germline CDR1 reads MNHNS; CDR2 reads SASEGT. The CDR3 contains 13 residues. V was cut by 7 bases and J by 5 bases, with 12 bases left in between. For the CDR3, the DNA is TGTGCCAGCATGTCAGACTCGAACAATGAGCAGTTCTTC. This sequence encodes CASMSDSNNEQFF.

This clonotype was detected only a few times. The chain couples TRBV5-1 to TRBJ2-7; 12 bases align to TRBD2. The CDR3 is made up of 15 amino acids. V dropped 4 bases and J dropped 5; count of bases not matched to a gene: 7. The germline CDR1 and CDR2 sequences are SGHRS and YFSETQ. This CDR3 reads CASSPRLAGVHEQYF. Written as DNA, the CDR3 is TGCGCCAGCAGCCCAAGACTAGCGGGAGTCCACGAGCAGTACTTC.

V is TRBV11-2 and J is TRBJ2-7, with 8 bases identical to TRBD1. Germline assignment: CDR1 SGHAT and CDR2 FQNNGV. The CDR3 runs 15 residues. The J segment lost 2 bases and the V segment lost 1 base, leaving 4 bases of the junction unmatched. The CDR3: CASSLVPDRAYEQYF. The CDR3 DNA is TGTGCCAGCAGCTTAGTCCCGGACAGGGCCTACGAGCAGTACTTC. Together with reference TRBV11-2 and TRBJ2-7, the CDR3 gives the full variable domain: EAGVAQSPRYKIIEKRQSVAFWCNPISGHATLYWYQQILGQGPKLLIQFQNNGVVDDSQLPKDRFSAERLKGVDSTLKIQPAKLEDSAVYLCASSLVPDRAYEQYFGPGTRLTVT.

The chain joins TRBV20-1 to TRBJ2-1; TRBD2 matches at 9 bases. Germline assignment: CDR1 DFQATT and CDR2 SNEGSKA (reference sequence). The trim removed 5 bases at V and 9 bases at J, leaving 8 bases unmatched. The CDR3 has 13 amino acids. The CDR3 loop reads CSAPTSGDREQFF. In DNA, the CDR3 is TGCAGTGCTCCGACTAGCGGCGATCGTGAGCAGTTCTTC.

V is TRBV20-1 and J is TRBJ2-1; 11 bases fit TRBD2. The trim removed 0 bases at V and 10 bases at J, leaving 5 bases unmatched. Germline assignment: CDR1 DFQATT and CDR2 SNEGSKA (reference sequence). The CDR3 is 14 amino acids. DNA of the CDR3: TGCAGTGCTAGAGAAATTCCTAGCGGGAGGGAGCAGTTCTTC. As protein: CSAREIPSGREQFF.

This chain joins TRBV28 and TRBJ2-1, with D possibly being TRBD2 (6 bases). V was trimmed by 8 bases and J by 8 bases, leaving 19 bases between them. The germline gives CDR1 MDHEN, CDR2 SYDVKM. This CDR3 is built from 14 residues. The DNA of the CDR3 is TGTGCCAGCCGTGGACTAATGATTTTTGATGAGCAGTTCTTC. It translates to CASRGLMIFDEQFF.

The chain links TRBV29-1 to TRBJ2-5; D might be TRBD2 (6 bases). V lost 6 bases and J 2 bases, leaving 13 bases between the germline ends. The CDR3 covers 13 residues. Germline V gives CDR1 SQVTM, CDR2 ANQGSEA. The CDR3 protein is CSVRMTSQETQYF. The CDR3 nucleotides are TGCAGCGTCCGAATGACTAGTCAAGAGACCCAGTACTTC.

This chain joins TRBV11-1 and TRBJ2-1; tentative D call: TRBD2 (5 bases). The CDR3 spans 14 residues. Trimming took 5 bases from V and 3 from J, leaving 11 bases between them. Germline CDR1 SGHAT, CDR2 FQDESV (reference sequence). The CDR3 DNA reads TGTGCCAGCAGCCCCGGAGGAGACTACAATGAGCAGTTCTTC. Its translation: CASSPGGDYNEQFF.

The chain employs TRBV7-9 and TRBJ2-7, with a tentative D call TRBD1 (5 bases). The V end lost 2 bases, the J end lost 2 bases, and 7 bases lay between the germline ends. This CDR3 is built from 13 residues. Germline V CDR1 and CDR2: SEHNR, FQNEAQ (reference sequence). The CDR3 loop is CASSLNRPYEQYF. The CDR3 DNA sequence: TGTGCCAGCAGCTTAAACAGGCCCTACGAGCAGTACTTC.

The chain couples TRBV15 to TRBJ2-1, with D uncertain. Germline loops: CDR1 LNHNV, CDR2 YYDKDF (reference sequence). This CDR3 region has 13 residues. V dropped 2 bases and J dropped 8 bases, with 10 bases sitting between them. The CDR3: CATSRPPGDEQFF. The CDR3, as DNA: TGTGCCACCAGCAGACCCCCAGGTGATGAGCAGTTCTTC.

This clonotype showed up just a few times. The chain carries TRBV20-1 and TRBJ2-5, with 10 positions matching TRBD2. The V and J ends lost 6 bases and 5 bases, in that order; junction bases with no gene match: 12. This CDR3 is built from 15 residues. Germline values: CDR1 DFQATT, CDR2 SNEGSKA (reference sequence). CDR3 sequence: CSAPRASGSAETQYF. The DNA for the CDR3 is TGCAGTGCCCCAAGGGCTAGCGGGAGTGCTGAGACCCAGTACTTC.

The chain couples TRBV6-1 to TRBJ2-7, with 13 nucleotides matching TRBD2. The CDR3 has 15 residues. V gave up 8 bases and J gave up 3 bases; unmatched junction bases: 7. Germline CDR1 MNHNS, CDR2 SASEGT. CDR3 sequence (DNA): TGTGCCAGCCCTAGGGGGACTAGCGGGAACTACGAGCAGTACTTC. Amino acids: CASPRGTSGNYEQYF.

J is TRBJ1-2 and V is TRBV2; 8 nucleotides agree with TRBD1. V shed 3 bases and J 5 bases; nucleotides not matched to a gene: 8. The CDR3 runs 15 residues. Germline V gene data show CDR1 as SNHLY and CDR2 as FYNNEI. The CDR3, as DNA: TGTGCCAGCAGTGATCGTCCAGGGGGCAGGTATGGCTACACCTTC. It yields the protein CASSDRPGGRYGYTF.

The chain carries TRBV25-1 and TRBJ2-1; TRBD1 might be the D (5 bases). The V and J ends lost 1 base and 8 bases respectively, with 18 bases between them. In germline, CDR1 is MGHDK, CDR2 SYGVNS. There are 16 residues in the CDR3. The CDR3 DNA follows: TGTGCCAGCAGTGAATTTGGGCAGGGCATCGGAGATGAGCAGTTCTTC. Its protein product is CASSEFGQGIGDEQFF.

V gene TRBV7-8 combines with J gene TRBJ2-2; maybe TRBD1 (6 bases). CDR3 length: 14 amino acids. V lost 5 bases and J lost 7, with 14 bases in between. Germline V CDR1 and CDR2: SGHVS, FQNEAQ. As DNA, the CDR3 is TGTGCCAGCAGCCGGAATCAGGGGAGCGGGGAGCTGTTTTTT. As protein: CASSRNQGSGELFF.

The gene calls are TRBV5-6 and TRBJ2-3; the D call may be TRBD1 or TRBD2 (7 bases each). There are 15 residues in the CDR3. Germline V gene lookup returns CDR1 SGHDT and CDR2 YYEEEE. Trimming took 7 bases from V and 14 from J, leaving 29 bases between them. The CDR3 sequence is CASWEGTAGHRYAYF. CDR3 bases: TGTGCCAGCTGGGAGGGGACAGCGGGTCACAGATACGCGTATTTT.

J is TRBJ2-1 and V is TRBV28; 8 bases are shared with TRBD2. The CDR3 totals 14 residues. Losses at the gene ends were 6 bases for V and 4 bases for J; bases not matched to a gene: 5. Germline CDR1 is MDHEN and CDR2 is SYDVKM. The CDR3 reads CASRRAGGYNEQFF. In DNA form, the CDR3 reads TGTGCCAGCAGGAGGGCGGGAGGTTACAATGAGCAGTTCTTC. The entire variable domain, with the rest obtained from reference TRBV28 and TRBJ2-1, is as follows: DVKVTQSSRYLVKRTGEKVFLECVQDMDHENMFWYRQDPGLGLRLIYFSYDVKMKEKGDIPEGYSVSREKKERFSLILESASTNQTSMYLCASRRAGGYNEQFFGPGTRLTVL.